This entry lists 2 T cell receptor beta chains sequenced from one sample in a study of persistence of HIV-infected CD4 T cells. Cells were stimulated with overlapping HIV-1 Gag 15-mer peptides. Sorting of responding CD4+ T cells relied on upregulated CD40 ligand together with CD69. No antigen has been identified for these receptors. Sequencing used immunoSEQ version 4 in survey mode. TCRdb's table, derived via immunoSEQ multiplex PCR, lists solely in-frame clones and lacks some. The table includes under 40,000 clones, less than 75% detected once. The sequencing used CD4+ T cells sorted from PBMCs after roughly 18-hour stimulation, collected from a patient who received antiretroviral therapy. The source of these receptors is an adult man with HIV who was CMV-seropositive.

In its sample, this clone ranks as medium-sized. This chain uses TRBV3-1 (or the pseudogene TRBV3-2) with TRBJ1-5, with D hard to call. Trimming removed 1 base from V and 3 bases from J, with 7 bases in between. The CDR3 totals 14 residues. Germline CDR1 reads LGHDT; CDR2 reads YNNKEL (reference sequence). DNA of the CDR3: TGTGCCAGCAGCCAAGGGCATGACAATCAGCCCCAGCATTTT. It encodes CASSQGHDNQPQHF.

This clone occurred once. This sequence joins TRBV7-8 and TRBJ2-3; D may be TRBD2 (6 bases). CDR3 length: 16 residues. V was cut by 5 bases and J by 0 bases, with 15 bases left in between. CDR1 SGHVS and CDR2 FQNEAQ come from the germline V gene. The CDR3 bases are TGTGCCAGCAGCCCCTCGGGGGTTTTTAGCACAGATACGCAGTATTTT. This codes for CASSPSGVFSTDTQYF.